This is a list of T cell receptor beta chains from one sample in a study of cytomegalovirus exposure and HLA in healthy donors. Sequencing was performed with immunoSEQ multiplex PCR; in TCRdb, only in-frame clones are kept and a portion is missing. The sample lists around 25,000 clones, approximately 79% occurring once. The sample was PBMCs. The receptors were gathered from a male donor in good health and CMV-seronegative. Each CDR3 is given with its conserved first and last residue. The D gene is left open where the match is weak. A row's size may be missing; if present it is once, few, many or a size class.

j_call: TRBJ2-3
d_call: TRBD2
v_call: TRBV6-4
clone_size: few
cdr3_aa: CASKEGRETDTQYF
cdr3_nt: TGTGCCAGCAAGGAGGGGAGGGAGACAGATACGCAGTATTTT

j_call: TRBJ2-2
d_call: TRBD1
v_call: TRBV7-9
clone_size: NA
cdr3_aa: CASSPGTGFTGELFF
cdr3_nt: TGTGCCAGTTCCCCCGGGACAGGGTTCACCGGGGAGCTGTTTTTT

j_call: TRBJ1-6
d_call: NA
v_call: TRBV7-2
clone_size: NA
cdr3_aa: CASSLVRDSPLHF
cdr3_nt: TGTGCCAGCAGCTTAGTGAGGGATTCACCCCTCCACTTT

j_call: TRBJ1-3
d_call: NA
v_call: TRBV5-5
clone_size: NA
cdr3_aa: CASSWDTRDRGNTIYF
cdr3_nt: TGTGCCAGCAGCTGGGACACCCGGGACCGTGGAAACACCATATATTTT

j_call: TRBJ2-1
d_call: NA
v_call: TRBV9
clone_size: NA
cdr3_aa: CASSVFGWGDEQFF
cdr3_nt: TGTGCCAGCAGCGTATTTGGGTGGGGAGATGAGCAGTTCTTC

j_call: TRBJ1-1
d_call: NA
v_call: TRBV6-5
clone_size: NA
cdr3_aa: CASRAGDTEAFF
cdr3_nt: TGTGCCAGCAGAGCCGGGGACACTGAAGCTTTCTTT

j_call: TRBJ1-2
d_call: TRBD1
v_call: TRBV10-3
clone_size: NA
cdr3_aa: CAINTKRTGTGTLTYGYTF
cdr3_nt: TGTGCCATCAACACAAAAAGGACCGGGACAGGGACCCTTACCTATGGCTACACCTTC

j_call: TRBJ2-7
d_call: TRBD1
v_call: TRBV27
clone_size: NA
cdr3_aa: CASSPSSGTVSYEQYF
cdr3_nt: TGTGCCAGCAGCCCTTCCTCGGGGACAGTCTCCTACGAGCAGTACTTC

j_call: TRBJ2-7
d_call: NA
v_call: TRBV5-1
clone_size: NA
cdr3_aa: CASSLVVSGTYEQYF
cdr3_nt: TGCGCCAGCAGCTTGGTTGTTAGCGGAACATACGAGCAGTACTTC

j_call: TRBJ2-3
d_call: TRBD1
v_call: TRBV2
clone_size: NA
cdr3_aa: CASEGQVVDTQYF
cdr3_nt: TGTGCCAGCGAAGGACAGGTGGTGGATACGCAGTATTTT

j_call: TRBJ2-1
d_call: NA
v_call: TRBV7-3
clone_size: NA
cdr3_aa: CASSPGLHNEQFF
cdr3_nt: TGTGCCAGCAGCCCCGGACTCCACAATGAGCAGTTCTTC

j_call: TRBJ2-3
d_call: TRBD2
v_call: TRBV6-1
clone_size: NA
cdr3_aa: CASSEASLAGVKADTQYF
cdr3_nt: TGTGCCAGCAGTGAAGCAAGTCTAGCGGGAGTTAAGGCAGATACGCAGTATTTT

j_call: TRBJ2-5
d_call: NA
v_call: TRBV6-7
clone_size: NA
cdr3_aa: CAISDRDTAGETQYF
cdr3_nt: TGTGCCATCTCTGATCGGGACACAGCGGGGGAGACCCAGTACTTC

j_call: TRBJ2-1
d_call: NA
v_call: TRBV21-1
clone_size: NA
cdr3_aa: CASSGGYNEQFF
cdr3_nt: TGTGCCAGCAGCGGCGGCTACAATGAGCAGTTCTTC

j_call: TRBJ1-5
d_call: NA
v_call: TRBV28
clone_size: NA
cdr3_aa: CASRSDGRAGQPQHF
cdr3_nt: TGTGCCAGCAGGTCGGACGGACGGGCGGGCCAGCCCCAGCATTTT

j_call: TRBJ2-2
d_call: NA
v_call: TRBV5-6
clone_size: NA
cdr3_aa: CASSLADTGELFF
cdr3_nt: TGTGCCAGCAGCTTGGCCGACACCGGGGAGCTGTTTTTT

j_call: TRBJ2-7
d_call: NA
v_call: TRBV27
clone_size: NA
cdr3_aa: CASSLSVSYEQYF
cdr3_nt: TGTGCCAGCAGTTTATCAGTTTCCTACGAGCAGTACTTC

j_call: TRBJ2-5
d_call: TRBD2
v_call: TRBV7-6
clone_size: NA
cdr3_aa: CASSRSLAGVFRETQYF
cdr3_nt: TGTGCCAGCAGCCGATCACTAGCGGGAGTTTTCAGAGAGACCCAGTACTTC

j_call: TRBJ1-4
d_call: TRBD1
v_call: TRBV18
clone_size: few
cdr3_aa: CASSGQLNEKLFF
cdr3_nt: TGTGCCAGCTCGGGACAGCTTAATGAAAAACTGTTTTTT

j_call: TRBJ2-3
d_call: TRBD1
v_call: TRBV28
clone_size: NA
cdr3_aa: CASSLGQGEDTQYF
cdr3_nt: TGTGCCAGCAGTTTAGGGCAGGGGGAGGATACGCAGTATTTT

j_call: TRBJ2-1
d_call: TRBD2
v_call: TRBV14
clone_size: NA
cdr3_aa: CASSLRKPGLAGVGEQFF
cdr3_nt: TGTGCCAGCAGCCTACGCAAGCCGGGACTAGCGGGTGTAGGTGAGCAGTTCTTC

j_call: TRBJ2-2
d_call: TRBD1
v_call: TRBV7-3
clone_size: NA
cdr3_aa: CASSLGFGTGGPGELFF
cdr3_nt: TGTGCCAGCAGCTTAGGGTTCGGGACAGGGGGCCCCGGGGAGCTGTTTTTT

j_call: TRBJ2-3
d_call: NA
v_call: TRBV29-1
clone_size: NA
cdr3_aa: CSVEDRGADTQYF
cdr3_nt: TGCAGCGTTGAAGACAGGGGAGCAGATACGCAGTATTTT

j_call: TRBJ2-7
d_call: TRBD1
v_call: TRBV5-4
clone_size: NA
cdr3_aa: CASSPDRSYEQYF
cdr3_nt: TGTGCCAGCAGCCCGGACAGGTCCTACGAGCAGTACTTC

j_call: TRBJ1-6
d_call: NA
v_call: TRBV5-6
clone_size: NA
cdr3_aa: CASSVDGGYNSPLHF
cdr3_nt: TGTGCCAGCAGCGTGGACGGGGGCTATAATTCACCCCTCCACTTT

j_call: TRBJ2-2
d_call: NA
v_call: TRBV5-4
clone_size: NA
cdr3_aa: CAIGGPGELFF
cdr3_nt: TGTGCCATCGGAGGGCCCGGGGAGCTGTTTTTT

j_call: TRBJ2-3
d_call: TRBD2
v_call: TRBV7-9
clone_size: NA
cdr3_aa: CASSGVAGQGDTQYF
cdr3_nt: TGTGCCAGCAGCGGGGTAGCGGGGCAAGGAGATACGCAGTATTTT

j_call: TRBJ2-3
d_call: NA
v_call: TRBV5-8
clone_size: NA
cdr3_aa: CASSSGTGAGTDTQYF
cdr3_nt: TGTGCCAGCAGCTCGGGGACTGGAGCGGGCACAGATACGCAGTATTTT

j_call: TRBJ1-1
d_call: TRBD1
v_call: TRBV28
clone_size: NA
cdr3_aa: CASSFGGRGQTEAFF
cdr3_nt: TGTGCCAGCAGTTTTGGTGGCAGGGGGCAAACTGAAGCTTTCTTT

j_call: TRBJ1-2
d_call: NA
v_call: TRBV6-6
clone_size: NA
cdr3_aa: CASSPAGTDYGYTF
cdr3_nt: TGTGCCAGCAGTCCCGCGGGGACTGACTATGGCTACACCTTC

j_call: TRBJ1-2
d_call: TRBD1
v_call: TRBV7-2
clone_size: NA
cdr3_aa: CASSLGQEYGYTF
cdr3_nt: TGTGCCAGCAGCTTGGGACAGGAGTATGGCTACACCTTC

j_call: TRBJ2-7
d_call: TRBD2
v_call: TRBV29-1
clone_size: NA
cdr3_aa: CSVDPSGSSYEQYF
cdr3_nt: TGCAGCGTTGATCCTAGCGGGAGCTCCTACGAGCAGTACTTC

j_call: TRBJ2-1
d_call: NA
v_call: TRBV25-1
clone_size: NA
cdr3_aa: CASSEWLNEQFF
cdr3_nt: TGTGCCAGCAGTGAATGGCTCAATGAGCAGTTCTTC

j_call: TRBJ1-1
d_call: NA
v_call: TRBV28
clone_size: NA
cdr3_aa: CASSLRNTEAFF
cdr3_nt: TGTGCCAGCAGTTTGAGGAACACTGAAGCTTTCTTT

j_call: TRBJ2-7
d_call: TRBD2
v_call: TRBV7-8
clone_size: NA
cdr3_aa: CASSAGLAAYEQYF
cdr3_nt: TGTGCCAGCAGCGCGGGACTAGCGGCCTACGAGCAGTACTTC

j_call: TRBJ2-7
d_call: NA
v_call: TRBV7-6
clone_size: NA
cdr3_aa: CASSAAEGFNEQYF
cdr3_nt: TGTGCCAGCAGCGCGGCGGAGGGCTTCAACGAGCAGTACTTC

j_call: TRBJ2-7
d_call: TRBD2
v_call: TRBV29-1
clone_size: once
cdr3_aa: CSVEGAGTSGGADEQYF
cdr3_nt: TGCAGCGTTGAAGGAGCCGGGACTAGCGGGGGGGCAGACGAGCAGTACTTC

j_call: TRBJ2-1
d_call: TRBD2
v_call: TRBV28
clone_size: once
cdr3_aa: CASSSTGGPGEQFF
cdr3_nt: TGTGCCAGCAGTTCGACGGGAGGGCCCGGTGAGCAGTTCTTC

j_call: TRBJ1-5
d_call: NA
v_call: TRBV7-2
clone_size: NA
cdr3_aa: CASSLASFSNQPQHF
cdr3_nt: TGTGCCAGCAGCTTAGCGTCTTTTAGCAATCAGCCCCAGCATTTT

j_call: TRBJ2-1
d_call: TRBD2
v_call: TRBV2
clone_size: NA
cdr3_aa: CASTPGRAPNEQFF
cdr3_nt: TGTGCCAGCACCCCCGGGAGGGCCCCAAATGAGCAGTTCTTC

j_call: TRBJ2-5
d_call: TRBD2
v_call: TRBV6-5
clone_size: NA
cdr3_aa: CASSYRGDTRETQYF
cdr3_nt: TGTGCCAGCAGTTACCGGGGGGATACTCGAGAGACCCAGTACTTC

j_call: TRBJ1-2
d_call: TRBD1
v_call: TRBV5-6
clone_size: NA
cdr3_aa: CASSLGTGRHYGYTF
cdr3_nt: TGTGCCAGCAGCTTGGGGACAGGGAGGCACTATGGCTACACCTTC

j_call: TRBJ2-7
d_call: TRBD1
v_call: TRBV28
clone_size: NA
cdr3_aa: CASSPRTGEPYEQYF
cdr3_nt: TGTGCCAGCAGTCCACGGACAGGGGAACCCTACGAGCAGTACTTC

j_call: TRBJ2-7
d_call: TRBD2
v_call: TRBV4-3
clone_size: NA
cdr3_aa: CASSQESGGYYEQYF
cdr3_nt: TGCGCCAGCAGCCAAGAGAGCGGGGGGTACTACGAGCAGTACTTC

j_call: TRBJ2-7
d_call: NA
v_call: TRBV6-1
clone_size: NA
cdr3_aa: CASRTARHEQYF
cdr3_nt: TGTGCCAGCAGAACCGCCAGGCACGAGCAGTACTTC

j_call: TRBJ2-1
d_call: TRBD1
v_call: TRBV19
clone_size: NA
cdr3_aa: CASRKDRGVKDEQFF
cdr3_nt: TGTGCCAGTAGAAAAGACAGGGGGGTTAAGGATGAGCAGTTCTTC

j_call: TRBJ2-7
d_call: NA
v_call: TRBV5-1
clone_size: NA
cdr3_aa: CASSISGASYEQYF
cdr3_nt: TGCGCCAGCAGTATCTCAGGGGCGTCCTACGAGCAGTACTTC

j_call: TRBJ2-7
d_call: NA
v_call: TRBV5-8
clone_size: NA
cdr3_aa: CASSLVKYSLGSYEQYF
cdr3_nt: TGTGCCAGCAGCTTGGTTAAATACAGTTTAGGCTCCTACGAGCAGTACTTC

j_call: TRBJ2-2
d_call: NA
v_call: TRBV25-1
clone_size: NA
cdr3_aa: CASSEAGQRKNTGELFF
cdr3_nt: TGTGCCAGCAGTGAGGCTGGACAGCGAAAGAACACCGGGGAGCTGTTTTTT

j_call: TRBJ2-1
d_call: NA
v_call: TRBV15
clone_size: NA
cdr3_aa: CATREYNEQFF
cdr3_nt: TGTGCCACCAGGGAGTACAATGAGCAGTTCTTC